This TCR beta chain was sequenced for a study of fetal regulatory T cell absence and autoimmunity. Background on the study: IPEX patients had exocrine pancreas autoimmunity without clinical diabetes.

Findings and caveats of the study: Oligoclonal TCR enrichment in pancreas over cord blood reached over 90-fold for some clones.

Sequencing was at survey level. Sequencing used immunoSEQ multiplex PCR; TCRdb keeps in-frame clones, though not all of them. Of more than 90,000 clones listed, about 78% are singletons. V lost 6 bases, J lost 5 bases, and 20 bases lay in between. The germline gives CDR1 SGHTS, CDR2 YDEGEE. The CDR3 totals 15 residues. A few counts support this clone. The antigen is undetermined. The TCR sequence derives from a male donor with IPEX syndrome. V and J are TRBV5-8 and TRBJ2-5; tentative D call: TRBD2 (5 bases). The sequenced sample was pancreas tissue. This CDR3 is CASTRSGVPGETQYF. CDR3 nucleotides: TGTGCCAGCACCAGGTCCGGGGTCCCCGGCGAGACCCAGTACTTC.